Listed below are T cell receptor beta chains from one sample, sequenced in a study of T cell responses to AZD1222 COVID-19 vaccine. Generated by immunoSEQ multiplex PCR, the TCRdb table keeps only in-frame clones and is missing some. This repertoire shows more than 95,000 clones, 80% to 90% found once; its top ten account for approximately 22%. The sample in question was peripheral blood, obtained on day 0 of AZD1222 vaccination. The receptors originated from an adult in good health. The CDR3 runs from the conserved cysteine through the conserved F or W. Each record gives: V gene, D gene, J gene, clone size, CDR3 DNA, CDR3 protein. D genes are given only for firm matches. Size tells how often a clone was seen (once, few, many) or the class of an expanded clone, and some rows leave it out.

v_gene: TRBV7-9
d_gene: -
j_gene: TRBJ2-7
abundance: -
CDR3nt: TGTGCCAGCAGCCCTGCCAGGCCCGATTCGAATTTCTACGAGCAGTACTTC
CDR3aa: CASSPARPDSNFYEQYF

v_gene: TRBV6-2/TRBV6-3
d_gene: -
j_gene: TRBJ2-7
abundance: once
CDR3nt: TGTGCCAGCAGCCCGCCGACCAGCTCCTACGAGCAGTACTTC
CDR3aa: CASSPPTSSYEQYF

v_gene: TRBV30
d_gene: TRBD2
j_gene: TRBJ2-3
abundance: -
CDR3nt: TGTGCCTGGAGTGGGGGAGCGGGGGGTACGCAGTATTTT
CDR3aa: CAWSGGAGGTQYF

v_gene: TRBV5-4
d_gene: TRBD1
j_gene: TRBJ1-4
abundance: -
CDR3nt: TGTGCCAGCAGCTACCGGGGGACAGGGGCTGAAAAACTGTTTTTT
CDR3aa: CASSYRGTGAEKLFF

v_gene: TRBV2
d_gene: -
j_gene: TRBJ1-6
abundance: -
CDR3nt: TGTGCCAGCAAGGCAGCTTATAATTCACCCCTCCACTTT
CDR3aa: CASKAAYNSPLHF

v_gene: TRBV2
d_gene: TRBD1
j_gene: TRBJ1-5
abundance: -
CDR3nt: TGTGCCAGCAGTCCCCAGGGGGTCGGGAACAATCAGCCCCAGCATTTT
CDR3aa: CASSPQGVGNNQPQHF

v_gene: TRBV18
d_gene: -
j_gene: TRBJ1-2
abundance: -
CDR3nt: TGTGCCAGCTCACCACAGGGGCACTATGGCTACACCTTC
CDR3aa: CASSPQGHYGYTF

v_gene: TRBV19
d_gene: TRBD1
j_gene: TRBJ1-2
abundance: -
CDR3nt: TGTGCCAGTAGTACCGAACGACAGGGCAGTGGCTACACCTTC
CDR3aa: CASSTERQGSGYTF

v_gene: TRBV30
d_gene: -
j_gene: TRBJ1-2
abundance: -
CDR3nt: TGTGCCTGTCCAGCCCTAAACTATGGCTACACCTTC
CDR3aa: CACPALNYGYTF

v_gene: TRBV7-9
d_gene: TRBD2
j_gene: TRBJ2-2
abundance: -
CDR3nt: TGTGCCAGCACCTCCACTAGCGGGAGATTCGAAACCGGGGAGCTGTTTTTT
CDR3aa: CASTSTSGRFETGELFF

v_gene: TRBV15
d_gene: TRBD1
j_gene: TRBJ1-3
abundance: -
CDR3nt: TGTGCCACCAGCACCGGGACAGGGGAAGGAAACACCATATATTTT
CDR3aa: CATSTGTGEGNTIYF

v_gene: TRBV19
d_gene: -
j_gene: TRBJ2-4
abundance: -
CDR3nt: TGTGCCAGTAGTATAGAATCGGCAGCAAACATTCAGTACTTC
CDR3aa: CASSIESAANIQYF

v_gene: TRBV28
d_gene: -
j_gene: TRBJ2-4
abundance: -
CDR3nt: TGTGCCAGCAGTTTGATCAGGGACCCCCTAATACTAGCCAAAAACATTCAGTACTTC
CDR3aa: CASSLIRDPLILAKNIQYF

v_gene: TRBV9
d_gene: -
j_gene: TRBJ2-7
abundance: -
CDR3nt: TGTGCCAGCAGCGTAGGTCTCGACTCCTACGAGCAGTACTTC
CDR3aa: CASSVGLDSYEQYF

v_gene: TRBV7-3
d_gene: -
j_gene: TRBJ1-1
abundance: -
CDR3nt: TGTGCCAGCAGCTCCGTAGGGACTGAAGCTTTCTTT
CDR3aa: CASSSVGTEAFF

v_gene: TRBV10-3
d_gene: TRBD2
j_gene: TRBJ2-7
abundance: once
CDR3nt: TGTGCCATCAGTCCGGGACTAGCGGGAGTTTCCTACGAGCAGTACTTC
CDR3aa: CAISPGLAGVSYEQYF

v_gene: TRBV7-8
d_gene: -
j_gene: TRBJ2-7
abundance: -
CDR3nt: TGTGCCAGCAGCTTAGCGGAGCGGAGGTACGAGCAGTACTTC
CDR3aa: CASSLAERRYEQYF

v_gene: TRBV9
d_gene: -
j_gene: TRBJ2-7
abundance: once
CDR3nt: TGTGCCAGCAGCGTAAGTGGCTATACTTCCTACGAGCAGTACTTC
CDR3aa: CASSVSGYTSYEQYF

v_gene: TRBV9
d_gene: TRBD2
j_gene: TRBJ2-5
abundance: -
CDR3nt: TGTGCCAGCAGCGTAGAAGCGGGGGGGCCTCAGACCCAGTACTTC
CDR3aa: CASSVEAGGPQTQYF

v_gene: TRBV19
d_gene: -
j_gene: TRBJ2-7
abundance: once
CDR3nt: TGTGCCAGTAGTCTTCGCCGGGACGGCTCCTACGAGCAGTACTTC
CDR3aa: CASSLRRDGSYEQYF

v_gene: TRBV18
d_gene: -
j_gene: TRBJ2-1
abundance: -
CDR3nt: TGTGCCAGCTCACCAGCGCGGTCCTACAATGAGCAGTTCTTC
CDR3aa: CASSPARSYNEQFF

v_gene: TRBV20-1
d_gene: -
j_gene: TRBJ1-1
abundance: -
CDR3nt: TGCAGTGCTAGTGGGCAGGCTGAAGCTTTCTTT
CDR3aa: CSASGQAEAFF

v_gene: TRBV27
d_gene: -
j_gene: TRBJ1-2
abundance: -
CDR3nt: TGTGCCAGCAGTTCCTCCTCGGGCTTTTCCTATGGCTACACCTTC
CDR3aa: CASSSSSGFSYGYTF

v_gene: TRBV6-4
d_gene: -
j_gene: TRBJ1-1
abundance: -
CDR3nt: TGTGCCAGCAGGGCGGGGCCCCATGGCACTGAAGCTTTCTTT
CDR3aa: CASRAGPHGTEAFF

v_gene: TRBV6-1
d_gene: TRBD2
j_gene: TRBJ2-7
abundance: -
CDR3nt: TGTGCCAGCAGTGAAGCGGGAGGGCAGTCATTCTACGAGCAGTACTTC
CDR3aa: CASSEAGGQSFYEQYF

v_gene: TRBV9
d_gene: -
j_gene: TRBJ1-3
abundance: -
CDR3nt: TGTGCCAGCAGCCTTTCGGGGGGCGTTTCTGGAAACACCATATATTTT
CDR3aa: CASSLSGGVSGNTIYF

v_gene: TRBV5-6
d_gene: TRBD1
j_gene: TRBJ1-1
abundance: -
CDR3nt: TGTGCCAGCAGCTTAACAGGGGCGGGGAACACTGAAGCTTTCTTT
CDR3aa: CASSLTGAGNTEAFF

v_gene: TRBV10-3
d_gene: -
j_gene: TRBJ1-1
abundance: -
CDR3nt: TGTGCCATCAGCCGCTATGACCCCCCCGGAGCTTTCTTT
CDR3aa: CAISRYDPPGAFF

v_gene: TRBV28
d_gene: -
j_gene: TRBJ2-3
abundance: -
CDR3nt: TGTGCCAGCAGGGCCGGCGTCCTCCTAGATACGCAGTATTTT
CDR3aa: CASRAGVLLDTQYF

v_gene: TRBV6-2/TRBV6-3
d_gene: -
j_gene: TRBJ2-1
abundance: -
CDR3nt: TGTGCCAGCAGCCTAGGGGACTCCTACAATGAGCAGTTCTTC
CDR3aa: CASSLGDSYNEQFF

v_gene: TRBV9
d_gene: TRBD2
j_gene: TRBJ2-7
abundance: -
CDR3nt: TGTGCCAGCAGCGTAGTAGATAGCGGGAGAACTACCTACGAGCAGTACTTC
CDR3aa: CASSVVDSGRTTYEQYF

v_gene: TRBV19
d_gene: -
j_gene: TRBJ1-5
abundance: -
CDR3nt: TGTGCCAGCGTTCTAGATCGGCGCGGGGTAGAGCCCCAGCATTTT
CDR3aa: CASVLDRRGVEPQHF

v_gene: TRBV24-1
d_gene: TRBD1
j_gene: TRBJ1-6
abundance: -
CDR3nt: TGTGCCACCAGTGATTTGGGACAGGGGAGGAGATCACCCCTCCACTTT
CDR3aa: CATSDLGQGRRSPLHF

v_gene: TRBV4-1
d_gene: -
j_gene: TRBJ2-1
abundance: -
CDR3nt: TGCGCCAGCAGCCAAGGAACAGATGCCTCCTACAATGAGCAGTTCTTC
CDR3aa: CASSQGTDASYNEQFF